This T cell receptor (beta chain) was captured by sequencing in a study of control samples from healthy donors and cancer patients. Method: immunoSEQ multiplex PCR; TCRdb's copy keeps in-frame clones and lacks some. The sample shows about 100,000 clones, around four fifths of them seen only once. Per the germline V gene, CDR1 is SGHRS and CDR2 is YFSETQ. Trimming cost V 2 bases and J 12 bases, with 17 bases left between them. This CDR3 contains 13 residues. The specimen was blood. The chain employs TRBV5-1 and TRBJ1-2; tentative D call: TRBD1 (5 bases). The TCR sequence derives from a man aged 25-45 years in good health. CDR3 residues: CASSLEGLGEDTF. The CDR3 DNA follows: TGCGCCAGCAGCTTAGAGGGGCTAGGGGAGGACACCTTC.